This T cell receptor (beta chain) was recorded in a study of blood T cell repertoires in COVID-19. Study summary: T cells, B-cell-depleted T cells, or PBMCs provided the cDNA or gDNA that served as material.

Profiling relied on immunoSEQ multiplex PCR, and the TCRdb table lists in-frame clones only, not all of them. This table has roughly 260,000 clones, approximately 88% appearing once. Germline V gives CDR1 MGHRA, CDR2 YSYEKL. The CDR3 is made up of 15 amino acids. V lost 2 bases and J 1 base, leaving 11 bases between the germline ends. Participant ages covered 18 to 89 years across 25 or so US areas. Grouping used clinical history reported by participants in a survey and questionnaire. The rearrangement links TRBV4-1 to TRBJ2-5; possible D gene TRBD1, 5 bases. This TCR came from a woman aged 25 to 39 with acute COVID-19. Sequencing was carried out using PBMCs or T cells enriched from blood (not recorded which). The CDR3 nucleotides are TGCGCCAGCAGCCAAAGGTCAGGGTCCCAAGAGACCCAGTACTTC. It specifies CASSQRSGSQETQYF.